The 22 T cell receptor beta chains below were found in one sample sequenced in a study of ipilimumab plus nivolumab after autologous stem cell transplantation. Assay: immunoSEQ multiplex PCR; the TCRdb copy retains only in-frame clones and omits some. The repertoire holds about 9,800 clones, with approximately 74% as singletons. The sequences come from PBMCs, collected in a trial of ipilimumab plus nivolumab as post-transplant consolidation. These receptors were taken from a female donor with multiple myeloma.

The CDR3 sequence is CASSQSTLPGELFF. CDR3 sequence (DNA): TGCGCCAGCAGTCAATCAACGCTGCCCGGGGAGCTGTTTTTT. The J gene is TRBJ2-2, the V gene TRBV23-1; D remains unclear. TRBV23-1 is an open reading frame, and its role is uncertain. Trimming stripped 0 bases from V and 6 bases from J, with 8 bases between. CDR3 length: 14 amino acids.

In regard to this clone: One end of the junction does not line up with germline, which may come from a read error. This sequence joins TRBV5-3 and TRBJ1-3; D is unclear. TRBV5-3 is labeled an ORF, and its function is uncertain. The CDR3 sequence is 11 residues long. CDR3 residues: CASSLDSTIYF. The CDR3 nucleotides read TGTGCCAGCAGCTTGGATTCCACCATATATTTT.

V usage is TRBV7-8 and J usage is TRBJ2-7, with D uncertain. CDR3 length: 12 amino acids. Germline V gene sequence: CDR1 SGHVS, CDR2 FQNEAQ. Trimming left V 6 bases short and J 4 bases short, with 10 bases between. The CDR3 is CASSLPDYEQYF. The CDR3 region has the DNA TGTGCCAGCAGTTTACCCGATTACGAGCAGTACTTC.

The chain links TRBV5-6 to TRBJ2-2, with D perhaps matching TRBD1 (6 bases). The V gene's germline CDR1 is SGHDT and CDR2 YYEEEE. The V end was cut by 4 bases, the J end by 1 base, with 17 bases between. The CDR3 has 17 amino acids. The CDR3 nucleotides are TGTGCCAGCAGCCCCGCGGAAGGCAGGGGGAACACCGGGGAGCTGTTTTTT. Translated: CASSPAEGRGNTGELFF.

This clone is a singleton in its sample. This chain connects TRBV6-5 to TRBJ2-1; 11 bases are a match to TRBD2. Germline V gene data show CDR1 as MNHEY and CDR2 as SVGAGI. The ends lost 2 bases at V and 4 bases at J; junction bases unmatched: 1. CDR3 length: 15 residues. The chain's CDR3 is CASSYGTSGYNEQFF. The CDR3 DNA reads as TGTGCCAGCAGTTACGGGACTAGCGGATACAATGAGCAGTTCTTC.

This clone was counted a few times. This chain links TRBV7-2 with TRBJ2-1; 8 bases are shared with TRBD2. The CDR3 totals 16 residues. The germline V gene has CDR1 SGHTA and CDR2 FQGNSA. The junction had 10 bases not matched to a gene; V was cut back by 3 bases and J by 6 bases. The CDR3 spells CASSFSSAGEANEQFF. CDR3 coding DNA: TGTGCCAGCAGCTTTAGTTCAGCGGGAGAGGCCAATGAGCAGTTCTTC.

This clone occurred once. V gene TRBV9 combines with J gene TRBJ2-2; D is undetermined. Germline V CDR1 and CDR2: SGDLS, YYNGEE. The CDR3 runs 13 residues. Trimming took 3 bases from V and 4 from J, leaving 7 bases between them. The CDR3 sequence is CASSASRTGELFF. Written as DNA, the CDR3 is TGTGCCAGCAGCGCCTCCCGCACCGGGGAGCTGTTTTTT.

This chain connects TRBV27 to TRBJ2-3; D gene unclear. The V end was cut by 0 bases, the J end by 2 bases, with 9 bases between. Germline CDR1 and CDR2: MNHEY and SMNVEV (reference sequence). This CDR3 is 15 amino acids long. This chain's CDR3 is CASSLSHSTTDTQYF. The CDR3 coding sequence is TGTGCCAGCAGTTTATCTCACAGTACCACAGATACGCAGTATTTT.

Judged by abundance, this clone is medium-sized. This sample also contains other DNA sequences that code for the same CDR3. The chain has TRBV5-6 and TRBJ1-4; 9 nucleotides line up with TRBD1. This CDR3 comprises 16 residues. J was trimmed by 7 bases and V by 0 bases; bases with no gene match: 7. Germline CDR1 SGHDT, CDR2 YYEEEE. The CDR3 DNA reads TGTGCCAGCAGCTTGGCCAACAGGGGGCAGGGTGAAAAACTGTTTTTT. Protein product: CASSLANRGQGEKLFF.

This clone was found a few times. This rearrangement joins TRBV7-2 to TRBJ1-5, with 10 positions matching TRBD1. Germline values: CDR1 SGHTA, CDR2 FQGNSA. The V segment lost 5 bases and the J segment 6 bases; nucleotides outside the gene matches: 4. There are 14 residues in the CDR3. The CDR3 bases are TGTGCCAGCAGCGCCGGGACAGGGGTTCAGCCCCAGCATTTT. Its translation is CASSAGTGVQPQHF.

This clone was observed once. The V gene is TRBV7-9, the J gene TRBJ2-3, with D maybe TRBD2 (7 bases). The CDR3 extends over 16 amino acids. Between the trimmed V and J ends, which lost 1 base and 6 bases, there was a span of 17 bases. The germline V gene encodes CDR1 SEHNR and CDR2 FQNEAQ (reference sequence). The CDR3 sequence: CASSLGGGFAGDTQYF. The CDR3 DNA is TGTGCCAGCAGCTTAGGGGGGGGCTTCGCGGGCGATACGCAGTATTTT.

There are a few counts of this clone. In DNA, the CDR3 is TGTGCCAGCACCAGGGGAGGCACAGATACGCAGTATTTT. Its translation: CASTRGGTDTQYF. V gene TRBV9 combines with J gene TRBJ2-3; a weak D match, TRBD1 (6 bases). The V gene's germline CDR1 is SGDLS and CDR2 YYNGEE. Trimming cost V 6 bases and J 1 base, with 9 bases left between them. The CDR3 spans 13 residues. The full variable domain, with the rest looked up from reference TRBV9 and TRBJ2-3, is DSGVTQTPKHLITATGQRVTLRCSPRSGDLSVYWYQQSLDQGLQFLIQYYNGEERAKGNILERFSAQQFPDLHSELNLSSLELGDSALYFCASTRGGTDTQYFGPGTRLTVL.

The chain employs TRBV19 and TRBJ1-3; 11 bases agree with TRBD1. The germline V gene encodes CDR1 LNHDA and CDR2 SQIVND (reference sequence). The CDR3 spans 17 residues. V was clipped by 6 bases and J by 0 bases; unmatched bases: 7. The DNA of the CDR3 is TGTGCCAGTAGATCGGACAGGGGGCCGAGCTCTGGAAACACCATATATTTT. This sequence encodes CASRSDRGPSSGNTIYF.

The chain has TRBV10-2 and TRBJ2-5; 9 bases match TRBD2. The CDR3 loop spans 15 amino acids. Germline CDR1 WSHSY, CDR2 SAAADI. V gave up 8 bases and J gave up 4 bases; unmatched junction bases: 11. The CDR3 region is CASRSSGIGRETQYF. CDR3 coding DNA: TGCGCCAGCCGCTCTAGCGGGATAGGGCGAGAGACCCAGTACTTC.

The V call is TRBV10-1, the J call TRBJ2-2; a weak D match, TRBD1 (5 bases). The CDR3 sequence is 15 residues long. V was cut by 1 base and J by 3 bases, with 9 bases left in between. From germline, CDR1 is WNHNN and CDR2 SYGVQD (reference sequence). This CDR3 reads CASSEWQGYTGELFF. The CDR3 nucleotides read TGCGCCAGCAGTGAGTGGCAGGGATACACCGGGGAGCTGTTTTTT.

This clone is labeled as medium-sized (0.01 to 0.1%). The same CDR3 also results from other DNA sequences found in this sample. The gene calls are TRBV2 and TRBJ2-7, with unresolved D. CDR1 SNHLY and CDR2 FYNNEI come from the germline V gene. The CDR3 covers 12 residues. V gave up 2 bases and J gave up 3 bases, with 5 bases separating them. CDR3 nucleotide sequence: TGTGCCAGCAGTGAAATCAGCTACGAGCAGTACTTC. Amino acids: CASSEISYEQYF.

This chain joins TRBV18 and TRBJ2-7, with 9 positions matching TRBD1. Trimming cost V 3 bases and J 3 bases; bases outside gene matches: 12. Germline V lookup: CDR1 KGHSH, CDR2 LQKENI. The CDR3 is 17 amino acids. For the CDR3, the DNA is TGTGCCAGCTCACCCCGAACCCCCGGGACAGGGAGCTACGAGCAGTACTTC. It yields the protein CASSPRTPGTGSYEQYF.

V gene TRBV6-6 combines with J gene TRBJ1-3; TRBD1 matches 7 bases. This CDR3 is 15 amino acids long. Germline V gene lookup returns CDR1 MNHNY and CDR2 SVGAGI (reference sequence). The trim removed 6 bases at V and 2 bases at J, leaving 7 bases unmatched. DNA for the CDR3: TGTGCCAGCAGCCGAAACAGGGGCACTGGAAACACCATATATTTT. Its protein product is CASSRNRGTGNTIYF.

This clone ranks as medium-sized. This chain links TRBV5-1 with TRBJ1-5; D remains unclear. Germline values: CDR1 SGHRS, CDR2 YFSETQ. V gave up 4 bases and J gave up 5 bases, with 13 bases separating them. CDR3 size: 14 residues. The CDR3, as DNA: TGCGCCAGCAGCCCGGACGGGCAACATCAGCCCCAGCATTTT. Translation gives CASSPDGQHQPQHF.

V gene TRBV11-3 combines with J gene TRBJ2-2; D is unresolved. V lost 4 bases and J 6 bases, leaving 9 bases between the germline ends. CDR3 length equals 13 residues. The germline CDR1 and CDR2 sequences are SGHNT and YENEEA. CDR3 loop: CASSWGFAGELFF. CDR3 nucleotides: TGTGCCAGCAGCTGGGGATTTGCCGGGGAGCTGTTTTTT.

The DNA of the CDR3 is TGTGCCAGCAGTGATAGCCAGAACACTGAAGCTTTCTTT. Translating gives CASSDSQNTEAFF. This chain uses TRBV2 with TRBJ1-1; D is unresolved. The CDR3 sequence is 13 residues long. Germline V gene sequence: CDR1 SNHLY, CDR2 FYNNEI. V was cut by 3 bases and J by 1 base, with 6 bases left in between.

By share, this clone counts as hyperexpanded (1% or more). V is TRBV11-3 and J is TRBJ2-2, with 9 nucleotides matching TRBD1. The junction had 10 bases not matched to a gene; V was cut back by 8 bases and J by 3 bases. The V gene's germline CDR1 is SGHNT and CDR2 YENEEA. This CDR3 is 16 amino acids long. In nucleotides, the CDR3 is TGTGCCAGCGGCGGGAAGAGGACAGGGGACACCGGGGAGCTGTTTTTT. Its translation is CASGGKRTGDTGELFF.